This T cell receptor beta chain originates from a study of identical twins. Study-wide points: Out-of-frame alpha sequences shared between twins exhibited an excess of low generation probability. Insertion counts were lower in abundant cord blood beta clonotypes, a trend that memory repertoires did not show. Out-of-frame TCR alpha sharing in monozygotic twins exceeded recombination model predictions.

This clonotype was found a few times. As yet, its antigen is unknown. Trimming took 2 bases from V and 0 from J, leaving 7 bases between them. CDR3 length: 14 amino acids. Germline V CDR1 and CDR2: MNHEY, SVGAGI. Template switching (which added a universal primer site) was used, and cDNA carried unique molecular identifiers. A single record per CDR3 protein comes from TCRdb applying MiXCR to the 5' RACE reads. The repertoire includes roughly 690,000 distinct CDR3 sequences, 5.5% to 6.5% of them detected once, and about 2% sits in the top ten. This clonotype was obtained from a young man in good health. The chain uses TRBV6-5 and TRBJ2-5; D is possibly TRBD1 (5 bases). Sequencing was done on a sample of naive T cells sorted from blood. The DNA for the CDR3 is TGTGCCAGCAGTTACCCAGGGCACCAAGAGACCCAGTACTTC. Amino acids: CASSYPGHQETQYF.